This record looks at one TCR beta chain sequence and its context. Authors' processing steps: Using reference gene primer amplification, nucleated cell counts were estimated. Libraries were prepared by immunoSEQ multiplex PCR; TCRdb keeps only in-frame clonotypes and omits some of them. V and J calls and clone size come straight from that table; D and trimming were deduced from the DNA. Of over 150,000 clones in the sample, more than 75% are singletons; the top ten hold roughly 2%. The data were obtained in a study of blood T cell repertoires in COVID-19. Study-level information: The United States, Italy and Spain provided the acute and convalescent COVID-19 samples. The analysed material was cDNA or gDNA that came from T cells, B-cell-depleted T cells, or PBMCs.

This CDR3 is built from 16 residues. The trim removed 5 bases at V and 6 bases at J, leaving 12 bases unmatched. Germline V gives CDR1 MNHNY, CDR2 SVGAGI (reference sequence). This sequence was found in a man between 45 and 60 years old who had recovered from COVID-19. The specimen was peripheral blood. V and J are TRBV6-6 and TRBJ2-3; TRBD2 aligns across 9 bases. CDR3 in DNA: TGTGCCAGCAGTCGTGTAGCGGGGGCCCGAGCGGATACGCAGTATTTT. Residues: CASSRVAGARADTQYF.